This TCR beta chain was profiled in a study of T cells after yellow fever vaccination. Study results and limitations: Clonotypes shared by both compartments, CD4 and CD8, made up a small share. Abundant bulk-derived clonotypes could contaminate FACS-sorted repertoires. Post-booster reappearance was seen for most primary-vaccination clones (roughly 97% CD4, around 89% CD8).

The germline V gene has CDR1 SGHRS and CDR2 YFSETQ. The CDR3 has 14 residues. Trimming pared 4 bases from V and 2 bases from J, leaving 12 bases between. This clonotype was seen only a few times. Its target is unknown. TCR cDNA was made by 5'RACE template switching, adding a universal primer site and UMIs. TCRdb analysed the 5' RACE reads with MiXCR anew, one entry per CDR3 protein. The sample has about 330,000 distinct CDR3 sequences, roughly 4.3% seen once; the top ten hold around 25%. Sample: PBMCs, taken 5 days after the yellow fever booster vaccination. The receptor was isolated from a man aged 18-30 years who received the YFV17D yellow fever vaccine. The J gene is TRBJ1-1, the V gene TRBV5-1; TRBD1 is a possible D gene (5 bases). The CDR3, as DNA: TGCGCCAGCAGCCGCCGGGACGGTAACACTGAAGCTTTCTTT. It yields the protein CASSRRDGNTEAFF.